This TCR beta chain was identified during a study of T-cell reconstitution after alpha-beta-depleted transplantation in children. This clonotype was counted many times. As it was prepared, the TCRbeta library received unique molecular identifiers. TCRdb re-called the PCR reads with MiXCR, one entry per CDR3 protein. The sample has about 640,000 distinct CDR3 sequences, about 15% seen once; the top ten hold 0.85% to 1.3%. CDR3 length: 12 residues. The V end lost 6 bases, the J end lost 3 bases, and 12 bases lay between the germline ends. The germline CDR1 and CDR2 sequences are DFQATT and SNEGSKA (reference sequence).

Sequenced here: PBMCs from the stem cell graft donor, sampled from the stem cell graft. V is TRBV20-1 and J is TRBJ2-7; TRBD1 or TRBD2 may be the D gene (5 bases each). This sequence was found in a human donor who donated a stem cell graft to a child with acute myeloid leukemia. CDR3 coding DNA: TGCAGTGCCCCGGGACCGCGCTACGAGCAGTACTTC. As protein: CSAPGPRYEQYF.